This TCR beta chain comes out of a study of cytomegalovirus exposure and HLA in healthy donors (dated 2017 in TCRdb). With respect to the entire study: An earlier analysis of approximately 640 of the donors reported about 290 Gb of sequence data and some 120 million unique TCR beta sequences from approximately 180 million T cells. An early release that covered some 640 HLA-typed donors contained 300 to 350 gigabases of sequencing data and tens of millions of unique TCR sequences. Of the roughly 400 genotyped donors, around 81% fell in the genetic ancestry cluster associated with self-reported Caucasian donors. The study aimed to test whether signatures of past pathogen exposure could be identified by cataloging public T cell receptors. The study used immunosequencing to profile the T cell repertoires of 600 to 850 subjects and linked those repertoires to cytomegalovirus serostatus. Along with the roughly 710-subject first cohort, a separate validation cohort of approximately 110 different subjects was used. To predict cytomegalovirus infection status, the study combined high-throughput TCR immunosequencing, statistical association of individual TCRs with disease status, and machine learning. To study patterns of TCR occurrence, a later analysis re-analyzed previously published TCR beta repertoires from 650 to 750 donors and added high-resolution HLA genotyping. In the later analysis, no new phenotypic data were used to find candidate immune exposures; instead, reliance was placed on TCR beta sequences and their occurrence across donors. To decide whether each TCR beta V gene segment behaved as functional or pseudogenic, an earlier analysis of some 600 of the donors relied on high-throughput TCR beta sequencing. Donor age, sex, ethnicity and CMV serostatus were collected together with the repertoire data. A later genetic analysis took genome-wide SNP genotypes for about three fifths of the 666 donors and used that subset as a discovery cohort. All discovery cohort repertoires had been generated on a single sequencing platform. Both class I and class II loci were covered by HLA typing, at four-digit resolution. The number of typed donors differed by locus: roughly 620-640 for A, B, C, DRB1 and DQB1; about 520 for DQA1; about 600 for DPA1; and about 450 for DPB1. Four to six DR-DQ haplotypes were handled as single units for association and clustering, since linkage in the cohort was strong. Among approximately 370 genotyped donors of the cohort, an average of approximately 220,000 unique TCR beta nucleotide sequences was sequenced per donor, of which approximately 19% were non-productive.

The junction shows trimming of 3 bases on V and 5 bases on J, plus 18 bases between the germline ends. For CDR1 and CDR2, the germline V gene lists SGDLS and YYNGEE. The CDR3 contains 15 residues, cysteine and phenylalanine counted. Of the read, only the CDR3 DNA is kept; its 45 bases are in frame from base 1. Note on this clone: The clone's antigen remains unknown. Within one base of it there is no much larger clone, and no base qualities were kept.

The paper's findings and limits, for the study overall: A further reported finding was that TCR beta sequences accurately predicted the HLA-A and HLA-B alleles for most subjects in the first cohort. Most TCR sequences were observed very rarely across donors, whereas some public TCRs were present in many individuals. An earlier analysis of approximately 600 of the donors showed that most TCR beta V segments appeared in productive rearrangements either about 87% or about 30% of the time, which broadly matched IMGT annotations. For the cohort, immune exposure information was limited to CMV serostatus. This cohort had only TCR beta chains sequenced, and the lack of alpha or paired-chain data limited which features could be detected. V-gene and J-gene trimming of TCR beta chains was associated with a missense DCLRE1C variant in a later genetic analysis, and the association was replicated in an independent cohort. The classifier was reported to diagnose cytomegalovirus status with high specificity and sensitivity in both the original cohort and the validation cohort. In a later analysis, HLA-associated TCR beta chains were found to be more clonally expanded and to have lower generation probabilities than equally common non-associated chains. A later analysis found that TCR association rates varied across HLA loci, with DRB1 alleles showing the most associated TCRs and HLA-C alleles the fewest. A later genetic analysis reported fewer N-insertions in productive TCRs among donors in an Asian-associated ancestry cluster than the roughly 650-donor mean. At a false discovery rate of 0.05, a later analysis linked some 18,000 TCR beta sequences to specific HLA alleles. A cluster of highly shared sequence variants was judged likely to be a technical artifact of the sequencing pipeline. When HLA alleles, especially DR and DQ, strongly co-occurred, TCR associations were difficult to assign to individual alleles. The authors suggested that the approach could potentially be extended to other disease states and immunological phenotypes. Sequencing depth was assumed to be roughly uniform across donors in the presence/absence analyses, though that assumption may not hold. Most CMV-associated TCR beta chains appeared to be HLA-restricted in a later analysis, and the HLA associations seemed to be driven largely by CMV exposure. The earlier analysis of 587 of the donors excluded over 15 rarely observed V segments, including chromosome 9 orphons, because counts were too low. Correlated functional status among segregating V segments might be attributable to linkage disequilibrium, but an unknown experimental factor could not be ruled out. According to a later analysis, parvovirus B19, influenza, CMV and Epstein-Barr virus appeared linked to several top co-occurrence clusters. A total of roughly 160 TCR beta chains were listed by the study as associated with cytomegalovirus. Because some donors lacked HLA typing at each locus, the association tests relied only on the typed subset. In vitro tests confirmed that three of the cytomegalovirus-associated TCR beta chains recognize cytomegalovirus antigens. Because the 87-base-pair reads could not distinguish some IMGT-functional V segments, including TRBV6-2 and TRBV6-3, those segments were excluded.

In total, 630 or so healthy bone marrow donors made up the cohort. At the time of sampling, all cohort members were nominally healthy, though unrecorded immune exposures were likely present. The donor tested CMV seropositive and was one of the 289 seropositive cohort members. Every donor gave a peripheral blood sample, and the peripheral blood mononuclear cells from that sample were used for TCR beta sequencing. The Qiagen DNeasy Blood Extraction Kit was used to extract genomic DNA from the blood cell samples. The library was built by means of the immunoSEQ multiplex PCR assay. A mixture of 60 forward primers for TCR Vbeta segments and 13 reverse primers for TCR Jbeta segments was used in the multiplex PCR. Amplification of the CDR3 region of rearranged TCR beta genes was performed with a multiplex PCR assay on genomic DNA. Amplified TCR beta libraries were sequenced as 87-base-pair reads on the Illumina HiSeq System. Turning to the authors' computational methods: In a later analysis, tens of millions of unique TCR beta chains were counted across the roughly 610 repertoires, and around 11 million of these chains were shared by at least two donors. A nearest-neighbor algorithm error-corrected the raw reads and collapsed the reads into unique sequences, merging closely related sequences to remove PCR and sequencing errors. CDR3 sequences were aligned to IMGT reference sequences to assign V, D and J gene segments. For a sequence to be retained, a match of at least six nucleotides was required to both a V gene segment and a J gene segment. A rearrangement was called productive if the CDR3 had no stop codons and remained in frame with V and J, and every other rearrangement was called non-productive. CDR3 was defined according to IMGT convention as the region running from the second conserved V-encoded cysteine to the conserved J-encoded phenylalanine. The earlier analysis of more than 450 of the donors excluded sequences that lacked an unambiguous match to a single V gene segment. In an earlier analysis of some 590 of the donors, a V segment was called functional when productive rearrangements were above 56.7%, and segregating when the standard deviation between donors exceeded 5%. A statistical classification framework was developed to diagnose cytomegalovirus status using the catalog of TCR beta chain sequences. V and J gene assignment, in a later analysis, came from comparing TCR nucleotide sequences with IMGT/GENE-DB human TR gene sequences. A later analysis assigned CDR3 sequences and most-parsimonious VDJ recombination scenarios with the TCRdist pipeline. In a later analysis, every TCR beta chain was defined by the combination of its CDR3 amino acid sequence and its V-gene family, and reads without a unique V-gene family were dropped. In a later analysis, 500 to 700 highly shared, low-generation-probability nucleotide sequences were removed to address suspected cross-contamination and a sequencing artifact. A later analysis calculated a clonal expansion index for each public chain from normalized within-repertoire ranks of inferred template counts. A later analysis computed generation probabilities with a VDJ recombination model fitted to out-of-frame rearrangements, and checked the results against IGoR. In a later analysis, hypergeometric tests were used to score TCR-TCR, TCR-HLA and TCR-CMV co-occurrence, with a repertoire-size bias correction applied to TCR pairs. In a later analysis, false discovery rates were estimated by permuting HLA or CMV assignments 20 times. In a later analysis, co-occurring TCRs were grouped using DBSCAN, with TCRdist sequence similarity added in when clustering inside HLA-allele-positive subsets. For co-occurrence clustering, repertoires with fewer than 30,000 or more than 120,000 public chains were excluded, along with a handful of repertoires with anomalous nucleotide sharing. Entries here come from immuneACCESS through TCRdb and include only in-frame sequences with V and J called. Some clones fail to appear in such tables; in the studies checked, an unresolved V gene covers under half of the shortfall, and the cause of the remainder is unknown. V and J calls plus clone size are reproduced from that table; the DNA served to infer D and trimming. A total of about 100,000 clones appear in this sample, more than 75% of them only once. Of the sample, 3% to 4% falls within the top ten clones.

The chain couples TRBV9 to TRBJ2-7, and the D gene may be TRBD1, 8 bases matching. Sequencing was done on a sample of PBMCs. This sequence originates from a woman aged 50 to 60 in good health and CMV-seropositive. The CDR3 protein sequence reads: CASSEQGGPEHEQYF. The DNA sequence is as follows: TGTGCCAGCAGCGAACAGGGGGGGCCGGAGCACGAGCAGTACTTC.